These T cell receptor beta chains were read from a single sample in a study of blood T cells in healthy people across ages. MiXCR, run by TCRdb on the 5' RACE reads, gives a single entry per CDR3 protein. This sample carries 1.5 million to 2 million distinct CDR3 sequences, about 30% of them seen once, and the ten largest clones take 7% to 9%. The sequencing sample was made of blood. The receptors come from a woman in her 30s in good health. Each CDR3 is given with its conserved first and last residue.

TRBJ1-5	TRBV28	CASRGWTGSDQPQHF
TRBJ2-4	TRBV20-1	CSARDSGSSKNIQYF
TRBJ2-7	TRBV5-5	CASSLGPAVSYEQYF
TRBJ2-4	TRBV7-9	CASSPTTGAIQYF
TRBJ2-7	TRBV3-1	CASSQVESPSADRLEQYF
TRBJ1-2	TRBV5-1	CASAHPGQTYGYTF
TRBJ2-6	TRBV5-1	CASSLGERSTGANVLTF
TRBJ2-2	TRBV29-1	CSVSVGAGELFF
TRBJ2-3	TRBV10-3	CAISAAYSDTQYF
TRBJ1-2	TRBV30	CAWSEEGGYTF
TRBJ2-1	TRBV5-1	CAGSLGPGPSREQFF
TRBJ2-5	TRBV14	CASSLYNSGETQYF
TRBJ2-5	TRBV29-1	CSVRQGQETQYF
TRBJ2-1	TRBV15	CATSRDMDSYNEQFF
TRBJ1-2	TRBV20-1	CSASIIQGDLMNYGYTF
TRBJ1-6	TRBV20-1	CSARGAGRRNPHTSPLHF
TRBJ2-7	TRBV6-5	CASSLGRGLKQYF
TRBJ2-7	TRBV29-1	CSVSPSGVYEQYF
TRBJ2-1	TRBV9	CASSVGPATPGEQFF
TRBJ1-5	TRBV6-6	CASSYSGGGISNQPQHF
TRBJ2-7	TRBV12-3/TRBV12-4	CASSLVGLPTYEQYF
TRBJ2-6	TRBV2	CASKPRFSSGANVLTF
TRBJ1-4	TRBV9	CASSVGGTTNEKLFF
TRBJ2-5	TRBV15	CASGWGGEETQYF
TRBJ1-2	TRBV25-1	CASSEGRNHGYTF
TRBJ1-5	TRBV12-3/TRBV12-4	CASSSRDLGNQPQHF
TRBJ1-5	TRBV12-3/TRBV12-4	CASRAREEPQHF
TRBJ2-1	TRBV6-2/TRBV6-3	CASRTYYNEQFF
TRBJ1-2	TRBV7-2	CASSYIGQGASGYTF
TRBJ2-5	TRBV7-9	CASSRARDGEEQYF
TRBJ1-6	TRBV13	CASSFRGSYNSPLHF
TRBJ1-1	TRBV5-1	CASSSPAGTEAFF
TRBJ2-7	TRBV2	CASNEWDRGSYEQYF
TRBJ2-1	TRBV20-1	CSAAGGPYYNEQFF
TRBJ2-3	TRBV11-1	CASSFRWGETYTDTQYF
TRBJ2-1	TRBV18	CASSPPGAHAYNEQFF
TRBJ2-1	TRBV5-1	CASLDDNEQFF
.	TRBV20-1	CSASTSGYKGETQYF
TRBJ2-1	TRBV6-6	CASSYSQPLAEQFF